This T cell receptor (beta chain) originates from a study of T cells expressing NK-cell markers. For the study at large: Repertoires of TCR beta were obtained from T cells sorted as CD3+CD56+NKG2C+, CD3+CD56+NKG2C- and CD3+CD56-NKG2C+. Sequenced donors, eight in total, included seven who were HCMV-seropositive and one who was seronegative. Overall study findings and caveats: Nothing established the HCMV specificity of expanded NKG2C+ T cell clones.

For each CDR3 protein, TCRdb gives one entry from its re-call of the 5' RACE reads, without DNA. The specimen's table records 300,000 to 450,000 distinct CDR3 sequences. With regard to this clonotype: Its antigen is currently unknown.

The CDR3 is made up of 16 amino acids. Germline CDR1 is SEHNR and CDR2 is FQNEAQ (reference sequence). The genes are TRBV7-9 and TRBJ1-3; TCRdb returns TRBD1, unconfirmable since there is no DNA. This clonotype was sampled from a man aged 18 to 69 in good health. Input material: blood T cells: a sorted CD56 or NKG2C T cell subset, CD4+ or CD8+ T cells, or bulk PBMC T cells (not recorded which). Here the CDR3 reads CASSPGQGKAGNTIYF.